The next 32 T cell receptor beta chains were all read from a single sample in a study of cytomegalovirus exposure and HLA in healthy donors. PCR was performed using 60 Vbeta and 13 Jbeta primers. This table comes from immunoSEQ multiplex PCR, and its TCRdb copy is limited to in-frame clones, with some not included. The data contain around 41,000 clones, roughly 51% of them singletons. Sample: PBMCs. The receptors stem from a man aged 55 to 70 in good health and CMV-seronegative.

This clone was observed a handful of times. V is TRBV29-1 and J is TRBJ2-3, with a possible D match to TRBD2 (5 bases). Trimming stripped 3 bases from V and 0 bases from J, with 13 bases between. CDR3 length: 15 amino acids. The germline gives CDR1 SQVTM, CDR2 ANQGSEA. The CDR3 here is CSVETDSSSTDTQYF. The CDR3, as DNA: TGCAGCGTTGAGACGGACTCATCTAGCACAGATACGCAGTATTTT.

V gene TRBV29-1 combines with J gene TRBJ2-6, with 12 bases fitting TRBD2. CDR3 length: 21 amino acids. Germline loops: CDR1 SQVTM, CDR2 ANQGSEA. V shed 6 bases and J 2 bases; nucleotides not matched to a gene: 20. Here the CDR3 DNA reads TGCAGCGTCCCGGGGGGGCTAGCGGGAGGGTTAAAAAAGGCTGGGGCCAACGTCCTGACTTTC. This encodes CSVPGGLAGGLKKAGANVLTF.

CDR3 DNA sequence: TGTGCCAGCAGCTTAGAGGCAGGCCTCAGCACAGATACGCAGTATTTT. Protein: CASSLEAGLSTDTQYF. The chain combines TRBV7-2 with TRBJ2-3; D is undetermined. The V end lost 1 base, the J end lost 0 bases, and 11 bases lay between the germline ends. The length of the CDR3 is 16 residues. Per the germline V gene, CDR1 is SGHTA and CDR2 is FQGNSA.

This rearrangement joins TRBV19 to TRBJ1-2, with unresolved D. This CDR3 is built from 12 residues. The germline V and J ends were trimmed by 7 bases and 2 bases, with 8 bases remaining between them. In germline, CDR1 is LNHDA, CDR2 SQIVND (reference sequence). CDR3 coding DNA: TGTGCCAGTACGAGTGAGAACTATGGCTACACCTTC. Its protein is CASTSENYGYTF. Combining the CDR3 with reference TRBV19 and TRBJ1-2 gives the whole variable domain DGGITQSPKYLFRKEGQNVTLSCEQNLNHDAMYWYRQDPGQGLRLIYYSQIVNDFQKGDIAEGYSVSREKKESFPLTVTSAQKNPTAFYLCASTSENYGYTFGSGTRLTVV.

The gene calls are TRBV7-2 and TRBJ1-1; no reliable D call. Trimming removed 0 bases at V and 0 bases at J, with 14 bases between. CDR3 length: 17 residues. From germline, CDR1 is SGHTA and CDR2 FQGNSA. The CDR3: CASSLARRNYMNTEAFF. CDR3 DNA: TGTGCCAGCAGCTTAGCGCGACGGAACTACATGAACACTGAAGCTTTCTTT.

The chain recombines TRBV5-6 with TRBJ2-7; D is possibly TRBD1 (5 bases). In germline, CDR1 is SGHDT, CDR2 YYEEEE. The CDR3 loop spans 14 amino acids. V dropped 4 bases and J dropped 5 bases, with 16 bases sitting between them. The CDR3 is CASSIDRVRHEQYF. The CDR3 DNA follows: TGTGCCAGCAGCATTGACAGAGTTCGCCACGAGCAGTACTTC. The variable domain in full, completed from reference TRBV5-6 and TRBJ2-7, reads DAGVTQSPTHLIKTRGQQVTLRCSPKSGHDTVSWYQQALGQGPQFIFQYYEEEERQRGNFPDRFSGHQFPNYSSELNVNALLLGDSALYLCASSIDRVRHEQYFGPGTRLTVT.

The chain is built from TRBV7-7 and TRBJ2-3, with 9 bases aligning to TRBD1. This CDR3 is 14 amino acids long. Unmatched junction bases numbered 1, after V lost 1 base and J lost 5 bases. The germline gives CDR1 SSHAT, CDR2 FNYEAQ (reference sequence). CDR3 coding DNA: TGTGCCAGCAGCTTAGACAGGGGGCGAGATACGCAGTATTTT. It specifies CASSLDRGRDTQYF.

The chain is built from TRBV28 and TRBJ1-3; perhaps TRBD1 as D (5 bases). Germline V gene data show CDR1 as MDHEN and CDR2 as SYDVKM. The CDR3 extends over 15 amino acids. Trimming removed 10 bases from V and 4 bases from J, with 20 bases in between. The CDR3 sequence is CATQGGDRGGNTIYF. CDR3 DNA: TGTGCCACTCAGGGCGGAGACCGAGGCGGAAACACCATATATTTT.

This chain joins TRBV6-5 and TRBJ2-2; possibly TRBD1 for D (6 bases). Trimming stripped 6 bases from V and 2 bases from J, with 13 bases between. CDR1 is MNHEY and CDR2 is SVGAGI in the germline V gene. This CDR3 is 15 amino acids long. The CDR3 nucleotides read TGTGCCAGCAGGAGACCGGGACATAACACCGGGGAGCTGTTTTTT. Translation: CASRRPGHNTGELFF.

The chain couples TRBV5-1 to TRBJ1-1; no clear D gene. Per germline, CDR1 SGHRS and CDR2 YFSETQ. V lost 2 bases and J 5 bases, leaving 13 bases between the germline ends. The CDR3 runs to 14 residues. Here the CDR3 reads CASSLESSWTEAFF. DNA of the CDR3: TGCGCCAGCAGCTTAGAGTCTTCTTGGACTGAAGCTTTCTTT.

The sample holds a few counts of this clone. The chain links TRBV29-1 to TRBJ2-7, with D possibly being TRBD2 (5 bases). Trimming left V 4 bases short and J 3 bases short, with 10 bases between. CDR3 length equals 12 residues. CDR1 is SQVTM and CDR2 is ANQGSEA in the germline V gene. The CDR3 nucleotides are TGCAGCGTTGGCGTAGGACTCTACGAGCAGTACTTC. Translating gives CSVGVGLYEQYF.

This clone has more than one count but fewer than ten. The chain couples TRBV19 to TRBJ2-3; TRBD2 matches 11 bases. J lost 9 bases, V lost 2 bases, and 1 base had no gene match. Germline lookup yields CDR1 LNHDA and CDR2 SQIVND (reference sequence). The CDR3 runs 13 residues. CDR3 sequence: CASSIRTSGTQYF. The DNA of the CDR3 is TGTGCCAGTAGTATAAGGACTAGCGGGACGCAGTATTTT.

In this sample, this clone turned up a few times. Here the CDR3 DNA reads TGTGCCAGCTCACGCATAACAGGGGCCGATCAGCCCCAGCATTTT. This translates into CASSRITGADQPQHF. This sequence joins TRBV18 and TRBJ1-5; 7 positions agree with TRBD1. Germline V gene lookup returns CDR1 KGHSH and CDR2 LQKENI. J gave up 5 bases and V 4 bases, and 8 bases lay outside the gene matches. CDR3 length: 15 residues. The full variable domain, rest sourced from reference TRBV18 and TRBJ1-5, is NAGVMQNPRHLVRRRGQEARLRCSPMKGHSHVYWYRQLPEEGLKFMVYLQKENIIDESGMPKERFSAEFPKEGPSILRIQQVVRGDSAAYFCASSRITGADQPQHFGDGTRLSIL.

The genes are TRBV7-4 and TRBJ2-7; no definite D call. The germline gives CDR1 SGHVT, CDR2 SQSDAQ. V lost 4 bases and J 2 bases, leaving 9 bases between the germline ends. The CDR3 spans 13 residues. The CDR3 sequence is CASSSVLAYEQYF. The DNA for the CDR3 is TGTGCCAGCAGCTCCGTCCTCGCCTACGAGCAGTACTTC. Using reference TRBV7-4 and TRBJ2-7 for the parts outside the CDR3, the full variable domain is GAGVSQSPRYKVAKRGRDVALRCDSISGHVTLYWYRQTLGQGSEVLTYSQSDAQRDKSGRPSGRFSAERPERSVSTLKIQRTEQGDSAVYLCASSSVLAYEQYFGPGTRLTVT.

The chain links TRBV5-1 to TRBJ2-7; D is unresolved. V lost 2 bases and J 5 bases, leaving 17 bases between the germline ends. The CDR3 is 15 residues long. In germline, CDR1 is SGHRS, CDR2 YFSETQ. CDR3 in DNA: TGCGCCAGCAGCTTTTTTCAGCCACCGAGCGACGAGCAGTACTTC. Protein sequence: CASSFFQPPSDEQYF.

This clone was recorded a few times. The chain is built from TRBV6-5 and TRBJ2-1, with D perhaps TRBD1 (6 bases). The CDR3 totals 15 residues. The germline V gene encodes CDR1 MNHEY and CDR2 SVGAGI. The V end was cut by 2 bases, the J end by 7 bases, with 15 bases between. CDR3 nucleotides: TGTGCCAGCAGTTACCTGTCAGGGGCTTGGAATGAGCAGTTCTTC. This translates into CASSYLSGAWNEQFF.

The chain joins TRBV4-3 to TRBJ2-7, with D maybe TRBD2 (5 bases). Trimming left V 5 bases short and J 5 bases short, with 13 bases between. The CDR3 spans 13 residues. Germline V gives CDR1 LGHNA, CDR2 YSLEER. CDR3 sequence reads: CASSYQPGNEQYF. The CDR3 DNA reads TGCGCCAGCAGCTATCAACCCGGGAACGAGCAGTACTTC.

The chain links TRBV5-1 to TRBJ2-2; no reliable D call. The germline CDR1 and CDR2 sequences are SGHRS and YFSETQ. The CDR3 runs 12 residues. V lost 6 bases and J 2 bases, leaving 5 bases between the germline ends. The CDR3 DNA reads TGCGCCAGCACCTACAACACCGGGGAGCTGTTTTTT. Amino acid sequence: CASTYNTGELFF.

The chain has TRBV29-1 and TRBJ1-4; TRBD1 might be the D (5 bases). V lost 4 bases and J lost 7, with 13 bases in between. The CDR3 covers 13 residues. CDR1 and CDR2 (germline): SQVTM, ANQGSEA. CDR3: CSVAPGVREKLFF. DNA for the CDR3: TGCAGCGTTGCCCCGGGGGTGCGTGAAAAACTGTTTTTT.

A few counts support this clone. V and J are TRBV28 and TRBJ2-1; D unclear. In germline, CDR1 is MDHEN, CDR2 SYDVKM. This CDR3 has 13 residues. V was pared by 2 bases and J by 8 bases, with 10 bases between. CDR3 DNA sequence: TGTGCCAGCAGTTTAGGGCCCTGGGATGAGCAGTTCTTC. Its protein product is CASSLGPWDEQFF.

The chain recombines TRBV27 with TRBJ1-4; TRBD1 matches at 7 bases. CDR3 length equals 12 residues. Germline V gives CDR1 MNHEY, CDR2 SMNVEV (reference sequence). V shed 4 bases, J shed 8 bases, and the junction held 1 base outside the gene matches. The CDR3 loop reads CASSSTGEKLFF. DNA of the CDR3: TGTGCCAGCAGTTCGACAGGGGAAAAACTGTTTTTT.

This clone was observed a few times. The chain recombines TRBV19 with TRBJ1-4; D is undetermined. The CDR3 contains 14 residues. V was trimmed by 7 bases and J by 0 bases, leaving 9 bases between them. The germline V gene encodes CDR1 LNHDA and CDR2 SQIVND (reference sequence). CDR3 sequence: CASIAGATNEKLFF. Here the CDR3 DNA reads TGTGCCAGTATTGCCGGAGCAACTAATGAAAAACTGTTTTTT.

CDR3 region: CAWSPLGGGTEAFF. The CDR3 DNA sequence: TGTGCCTGGAGTCCCTTAGGGGGGGGCACTGAAGCTTTCTTT. This rearrangement joins TRBV30 to TRBJ1-1; the D gene is possibly TRBD1 (6 bases). Germline-derived CDR1 and CDR2 are GTSNPN and SVGIG (reference sequence). The CDR3 spans 14 residues. The germline V and J ends were trimmed by 2 bases and 4 bases, with 14 bases remaining between them.

The chain is built from TRBV7-2 and TRBJ1-2; 9 bases are a match to TRBD1. CDR1 SGHTA and CDR2 FQGNSA come from the germline V gene. This CDR3 comprises 16 residues. V lost 5 bases and J lost 4; bases outside the gene matches: 11. CDR3 in amino acids: CASSPIETGGGYGYTF. DNA for the CDR3: TGTGCCAGCAGCCCAATAGAAACAGGGGGCGGCTATGGCTACACCTTC. Full variable domain (outside the CDR3, taken from reference TRBV7-2 and TRBJ1-2): GAGVSQSPSNKVTEKGKDVELRCDPISGHTALYWYRQSLGQGLEFLIYFQGNSAPDKSGLPSDRFSAERTGGSVSTLTIQRTQQEDSAVYLCASSPIETGGGYGYTFGSGTRLTVV.

V gene TRBV7-3 combines with J gene TRBJ2-1; 9 nucleotides match TRBD2. Germline V lookup: CDR1 SGHTA, CDR2 FQGTGA. The CDR3 runs to 14 residues. V lost 0 bases, J lost 9 bases, and 3 bases stayed unmatched. The CDR3 here is CASSLTGTSPEQFF. CDR3 DNA: TGTGCCAGCAGCTTAACGGGGACTAGCCCTGAGCAGTTCTTC.

The gene calls are TRBV5-6 and TRBJ2-7; D gene uncertain. The CDR3 has 13 amino acids. V shed 2 bases and J shed 6 bases, with 12 bases lying between them. Germline lookup yields CDR1 SGHDT and CDR2 YYEEEE. The CDR3 loop is CASSFLLTGEQYF. The CDR3 bases are TGTGCCAGCAGCTTCCTCTTAACGGGCGAGCAGTACTTC.

The rearrangement uses TRBV5-1 and TRBJ2-1; 8 nucleotides line up with TRBD2. Trimming cost V 7 bases and J 2 bases; bases outside gene matches: 8. The germline V gene encodes CDR1 SGHRS and CDR2 YFSETQ. The length of the CDR3 is 15 residues. The CDR3 loop reads CASAYLSGTYNEQFF. DNA for the CDR3: TGCGCCAGCGCGTACCTTAGCGGGACCTACAATGAGCAGTTCTTC.

This clone has a handful of counts. The chain couples TRBV30 to TRBJ2-7; D may be TRBD1 (5 bases). This CDR3 is built from 12 residues. Trimming removed 3 bases at V and 5 bases at J, with 11 bases between. The germline V gene encodes CDR1 GTSNPN and CDR2 SVGIG (reference sequence). CDR3 bases: TGTGCCTGGAGCCGGACCAGGGACGAGCAGTACTTC. This encodes CAWSRTRDEQYF.

This clone occurred a few times. The V gene is TRBV29-1, the J gene TRBJ2-3; TRBD1 aligns across 9 bases. The CDR3 is made up of 15 amino acids. Trimming took 3 bases from V and 5 from J; bases not matched to a gene: 9. The germline V gene encodes CDR1 SQVTM and CDR2 ANQGSEA. DNA of the CDR3: TGCAGCGTTGATCAAGGGACAGGGCTAGGAGATACGCAGTATTTT. Its translation: CSVDQGTGLGDTQYF.

The rearrangement links TRBV6-1 to TRBJ2-7; TRBD2 matches 11 bases. Germline CDR1 and CDR2: MNHNS and SASEGT. J gave up 3 bases and V 3 bases, and 4 bases lay outside the gene matches. The CDR3 has 15 residues. The CDR3 here is CASSEGLAVDYEQYF. As DNA, the CDR3 is TGTGCCAGCAGTGAGGGACTAGCGGTAGACTACGAGCAGTACTTC.

This clone has more than one count but fewer than ten. The germline gene is not matched at one end of the junction; a read error may be the cause. The chain couples TRBV29-1 to TRBJ1-2, with a weak D call TRBD1 (5 bases). Germline V gene lookup returns CDR1 SQVTM and CDR2 ANQGSEA. The CDR3 has 13 amino acids. The CDR3 protein is CSVEGGRKGPQFF. The CDR3 DNA reads TGCAGCGTTGAAGGAGGACGTAAGGGGCCCCAATTCTTC.

This clone was recorded a few times. This chain connects TRBV6-5 to TRBJ1-4; weak D call: TRBD1 (5 bases). The CDR3 is 14 residues long. The V end lost 7 bases, the J end lost 7 bases, and 16 bases lay between the germline ends. Germline CDR1 and CDR2: MNHEY and SVGAGI. In nucleotides, the CDR3 is TGTGCCAGCACCATAGGACCGGGGGGTGAAAAACTGTTTTTT. Its translation is CASTIGPGGEKLFF.